This T cell receptor (beta chain) was identified in a study of CD8 T cells in ankylosing spondylitis. Notes on the study in general: The study looked at matched synovial fluid samples from ankylosing spondylitis patients. Disease-linked clones were reported to be significantly enriched there. Blood of patients with ankylosing spondylitis appeared to be characterized by a TCR beta motif of several highly homologous variants.

CDR3 size: 11 residues. V lost 11 bases to trimming and J lost 4 bases, with 11 bases between them. Germline V CDR1 and CDR2: SEHNR, FQNEAQ (reference sequence). TCRdb passed the 5' RACE reads through MiXCR, listing each CDR3 protein once. The sample lists 390,000 or so distinct CDR3 sequences, about 20% seen once, with roughly a sixth in the top ten. This clonotype showed up just a few times. Its specificity is unknown. Sequenced sample: blood, either unsorted or a sorted T cell fraction (not recorded which). The chain has TRBV7-9 and TRBJ2-5; D might be TRBD1 or TRBD2, each matching 5 bases. This TCR was recovered from a male donor with ankylosing spondylitis. The CDR3 spells CAGGRGETQYF. The CDR3 coding sequence is TGTGCCGGGGGACGGGGAGAGACCCAGTACTTC.